A selection of T cell receptor beta chains follows, all from one sample in a study of a mutant IDH1 vaccine in newly diagnosed glioma. The data were produced by immunoSEQ multiplex PCR, yet TCRdb's version contains in-frame clones alone and is incomplete. The sample holds roughly 25,000 clones, about four fifths seen once. For these TCRs, the target antigens are not known. The sequencing here drew on PBMCs, taken from a glioma patient whose treatment included an IDH1 peptide vaccine. The origin of the receptors is a man aged 40-55 years with glioma. Some clones in this sample may be carry-over from other donors' samples. Both conserved end residues are part of each CDR3. The D gene is left open where the match is weak. Clone size is stated in some rows and not others, as once, few, many or a class when expanded.

clone size	D gene	V gene	J gene	CDR3 DNA	CDR3 protein
.	TRBD1	TRBV6-4	TRBJ2-3	TGTGCCAGCAGGGACAGGGGCACAGATACGCAGTATTTT	CASRDRGTDTQYF
.	TRBD1	TRBV6-1	TRBJ1-1	TGTGCCAGCAGTGACCACGGGACAGGGAACACTGAAGCTTTCTTT	CASSDHGTGNTEAFF
once	.	TRBV30	TRBJ1-1	TGTGCCTGGAGTGGAAGGGGGAAGAAGTCCGCTGAAGCTTTCTTT	CAWSGRGKKSAEAFF
.	.	TRBV5-1	TRBJ1-3	TGCGCCAGCAGCTTGGAGGGGTCGAGCTCTGGAAACACCATATATTTT	CASSLEGSSSGNTIYF
.	.	TRBV6-1	TRBJ2-1	TGTGCCAGCATGGTCAGGGCCTACAATGAGCAGTTCTTC	CASMVRAYNEQFF
.	.	TRBV30	TRBJ2-5	TGTGCCTGGAGTGTGGACTACCTCGGGACCCAGTACTTC	CAWSVDYLGTQYF
.	TRBD1	TRBV9	TRBJ2-1	TGTGCCAGCAGCGCGGGGACAGGGGGTTACAATGAGCAGTTCTTC	CASSAGTGGYNEQFF
.	.	TRBV29-1	TRBJ2-7	TGCAGCGTGGTAGGTACTAGCGAGCAGTACTTC	CSVVGTSEQYF
.	.	TRBV5-4	TRBJ1-1	TGTGCCAGCAGCTTGGGAGTCGAGAGGGGCAGGACTGAAGCTTTCTTT	CASSLGVERGRTEAFF
.	.	TRBV5-1	TRBJ2-5	TGCGCCAGCAGCTCGGGGGGTCAGGGGCAGGGAGAGACCCAGTACTTC	CASSSGGQGQGETQYF
.	.	TRBV30	TRBJ2-2	TGTGCCTGGACCGGGACCGTGAACACCGGGGAGCTGTTTTTT	CAWTGTVNTGELFF
.	TRBD1	TRBV25-1	TRBJ2-3	TGTGCCAGCAGTGAAATTACGGGACAGAGGGATACGCAGTATTTT	CASSEITGQRDTQYF
.	.	TRBV9	TRBJ1-2	TGTGCCAGCAGCGTTGACGGCCAGGCGATAGGCTACACCTTC	CASSVDGQAIGYTF
.	TRBD1	TRBV6-1	TRBJ2-7	TGTGCCAGCAGTCGGACAGGAGCCTACGAGCAGTACTTC	CASSRTGAYEQYF
.	.	TRBV6-5	TRBJ2-5	TGTGCCAGCAGCTATCGGACAGCCCAAGAGACCCAGTACTTC	CASSYRTAQETQYF
.	.	TRBV28	TRBJ1-1	TGTGCCAGCAGTTCGAACAGATTTGAAGCTTTCTTT	CASSSNRFEAFF
.	.	TRBV29-1	TRBJ1-1	TGCAGCGTTACCAGGGAGTTGAACACTGAAGCTTTCTTT	CSVTRELNTEAFF
.	TRBD1	TRBV6-4	TRBJ2-3	TGTGCCAGCAGTGACGGGACAGGGGGCGCAGATACGCAGTATTTT	CASSDGTGGADTQYF
.	.	TRBV4-1	TRBJ2-3	TGCGCCAGCAGTCAAATGGGGCGGAAGACCCCCACAGATACGCAGTATTTT	CASSQMGRKTPTDTQYF
.	.	TRBV6-5	TRBJ2-1	TGTGCCAGCAGTGACACCTACAATGAGCAGTTCTTC	CASSDTYNEQFF
.	TRBD1	TRBV5-1	TRBJ1-6	TGCGCCAGCAGCCCGGGGGACAGGGATAATTCACCCCTCCACTTT	CASSPGDRDNSPLHF
.	.	TRBV30	TRBJ1-6	TGTGCCTGGGCCCAGGATTCCTCCTATAATTCACCCCTCCACTTT	CAWAQDSSYNSPLHF
.	.	TRBV27	TRBJ1-6	TGTGCCAGCAGTTTAGATAGACCCGATAATTCACCCCTCCACTTT	CASSLDRPDNSPLHF
few	.	TRBV30	TRBJ1-2	TGTGCCTGGAGTGGACAGAACTATGGCTACACCTTC	CAWSGQNYGYTF
.	TRBD1	TRBV27	TRBJ1-6	TGTGCCAGCAGCCCCCGGGACAGTTCTTCCCTCCACTTT	CASSPRDSSSLHF